The 4 T cell receptor beta chains given below trace back to one sample, sequenced in a study of blood T cell repertoires in COVID-19. Assay: immunoSEQ multiplex PCR; the TCRdb copy retains only in-frame clones and omits some. The sample holds approximately 280,000 clones; around 83% are singletons and the top ten take roughly 4.7%. Sequences were obtained from PBMCs or T cells enriched from blood (not recorded which). The receptor set was obtained from a man aged 35 to 55 who had been exposed to COVID-19.

This clone was detected many times. V gene TRBV29-1 combines with J gene TRBJ2-5; 11 bases agree with TRBD2. Per germline, CDR1 SQVTM and CDR2 ANQGSEA. CDR3 length: 14 amino acids. After removal of 7 bases from V and 5 bases from J, the junction contained 9 bases not matched to a gene. The CDR3 loop is CSATLLAGGETQYF. The CDR3 region has the DNA TGCAGCGCGACGCTTCTAGCGGGAGGCGAGACCCAGTACTTC.

J is TRBJ1-1 and V is TRBV3-1 (or the pseudogene TRBV3-2); a possible D gene is TRBD1 (6 bases). The germline gives CDR1 LGHDT, CDR2 YNNKEL (reference sequence). V lost 1 base, J lost 7 bases, and 16 bases lay in between. The CDR3 length is 15 residues. CDR3 DNA: TGTGCCAGCAGCCAAGCCCCCGGACAGTGGGGTGAAGCTTTCTTT. Translation: CASSQAPGQWGEAFF.

V is TRBV6-2 or TRBV6-3 and J is TRBJ2-5, with D perhaps matching TRBD2 (5 bases). V gave up 7 bases and J gave up 5 bases, with 17 bases separating them. The CDR3 extends over 14 amino acids. CDR1 and CDR2 from the germline V gene are MNHEY and SVGEGT. In DNA form, the CDR3 reads TGTGCCAGCACCCCGAGGGTCAATGTGGAGACCCAGTACTTC. As protein: CASTPRVNVETQYF.

This sequence joins TRBV25-1 and TRBJ1-1, with D perhaps TRBD1 (5 bases). Looked up from germline, CDR1 is MGHDK and CDR2 is SYGVNS. Trimming shortened V by 6 bases and J by 5 bases, and 13 bases separated the two germline ends. This CDR3 is 13 amino acids long. DNA of the CDR3: TGTGCCAGCAGACAGGCAGGGTGGACTGAAGCTTTCTTT. Amino acids: CASRQAGWTEAFF.